One sample yielded the 12 T cell receptor beta chains listed below, sequenced in a study of blood T cell repertoires in COVID-19. Assay used: immunoSEQ multiplex PCR; TCRdb lists only in-frame clones, some missing. This sample yields just over 300,000 clones, of which more than 75% are seen a single time; around 4.6% belongs to the top ten. Sequences were obtained from PBMCs or T cells enriched from blood (not recorded which). The receptors come from a man between 25 and 39 years old who had recovered from COVID-19.

V usage is TRBV2 and J usage is TRBJ2-7; 7 bases match TRBD1. The CDR3 length is 14 residues. Unmatched junction bases numbered 6, after V lost 3 bases and J lost 4 bases. Germline CDR1 reads SNHLY; CDR2 reads FYNNEI. The CDR3 here is CASSEAGGGYEQYF. As DNA, the CDR3 is TGTGCCAGCAGTGAGGCAGGGGGTGGATACGAGCAGTACTTC.

The chain combines TRBV6-8 with TRBJ1-5; TRBD1 might be the D (6 bases). The germline V gene encodes CDR1 MNHGY and CDR2 SAAAGT. This CDR3 has 15 residues. Deletions cut 0 bases from V and 3 bases from J, with 9 bases between. CDR3 residues: CASSYSDRYNQPQHF. The CDR3 nucleotides read TGTGCCAGCAGTTACTCTGACAGGTACAATCAGCCCCAGCATTTT.

This chain joins TRBV28 and TRBJ2-5; 9 positions agree with TRBD1. The length of the CDR3 is 18 residues. J gave up 2 bases and V 3 bases, and 13 bases lay outside the gene matches. Per the germline V gene, CDR1 is MDHEN and CDR2 is SYDVKM. CDR3 sequence (DNA): TGTGCCAGCAGTTTCCTGACCGGCAAGGGACAGGGACAAGAGACCCAGTACTTC. Protein: CASSFLTGKGQGQETQYF.

The chain joins TRBV4-2 to TRBJ1-4, with TRBD1 identical over 7 bases. Germline V gene lookup returns CDR1 LGHNA and CDR2 YNFKEQ. CDR3 length: 17 amino acids. J gave up 4 bases and V 1 base, and 9 bases lay outside the gene matches. CDR3 loop: CASSQVIRRTGNEKLFF. The CDR3 DNA follows: TGTGCCAGCAGCCAAGTGATTAGACGGACAGGTAATGAAAAACTGTTTTTT.

The J gene is TRBJ2-7, the V gene TRBV24-1, with D possibly TRBD1 on 6 matching bases. Germline V gene lookup returns CDR1 KGHDR and CDR2 SFDVKD. The CDR3 has 14 amino acids. Trimming cost V 3 bases and J 4 bases, with 12 bases left between them. This CDR3 reads CATSDAGQPYEQYF. As DNA, the CDR3 is TGTGCCACCAGTGATGCCGGACAGCCTTACGAGCAGTACTTC.

The rearrangement links TRBV27 to TRBJ2-2; D might be TRBD1 (5 bases). CDR3 length: 16 residues. The V end lost 5 bases, the J end lost 2 bases, and 15 bases lay between the germline ends. Germline V gene sequence: CDR1 MNHEY, CDR2 SMNVEV (reference sequence). As DNA, the CDR3 is TGTGCCAGCAGTGCGAAAAGTGACAGAAACACCGGGGAGCTGTTTTTT. Its translation: CASSAKSDRNTGELFF.

The V gene is TRBV2, the J gene TRBJ2-1; 7 nucleotides align to TRBD1. The CDR3 sequence is 14 residues long. Trimming took 4 bases from V and 4 from J; bases not matched to a gene: 4. The V gene's germline CDR1 is SNHLY and CDR2 FYNNEI. In DNA, the CDR3 is TGTGCCAGCAGTGGGGGACAGACATACAATGAGCAGTTCTTC. Protein product: CASSGGQTYNEQFF.

The chain is built from TRBV2 and TRBJ2-5; TRBD1 matches at 9 bases. J gave up 5 bases and V 5 bases, and 9 bases lay outside the gene matches. Germline V lookup: CDR1 SNHLY, CDR2 FYNNEI. This CDR3 is built from 15 residues. CDR3 loop: CASSQGQGIAETQYF. The CDR3 region has the DNA TGTGCCAGCAGTCAGGGACAGGGCATCGCCGAGACCCAGTACTTC. Based on the CDR3 plus reference TRBV2 and TRBJ2-5, the full variable domain is EPEVTQTPSHQVTQMGQEVILRCVPISNHLYFYWYRQILGQKVEFLVSFYNNEISEKSEIFDDQFSVERPDGSNFTLKIRSTKLEDSAMYFCASSQGQGIAETQYFGPGTRLLVL.

The V gene is TRBV14, the J gene TRBJ1-2, with a possible D match to TRBD1 (6 bases). V was cut by 3 bases and J by 5 bases, with 10 bases left in between. The CDR3 consists of 13 residues. Germline CDR1 is SGHDN and CDR2 is FVKESK. The CDR3 DNA reads as TGTGCCAGCAGCCATGGGACATCGTATGGCTACACCTTC. Residues: CASSHGTSYGYTF. Filled out from reference TRBV14 and TRBJ1-2, the complete variable domain reads EAGVTQFPSHSVIEKGQTVTLRCDPISGHDNLYWYRRVMGKEIKFLLHFVKESKQDESGMPNNRFLAERTGGTYSTLKVQPAELEDSGVYFCASSHGTSYGYTFGSGTRLTVV.

This clone has only a few counts. The CDR3 is CASSHRQGSGNTIYF. The DNA for the CDR3 is TGTGCCAGCAGCCACCGACAGGGCTCTGGAAACACCATATATTTT. The chain carries TRBV3-1 (or the pseudogene TRBV3-2) and TRBJ1-3; 7 bases map to TRBD1. This CDR3 contains 15 residues. Trimming cost V 3 bases and J 0 bases; bases outside gene matches: 2. The germline V gene has CDR1 LGHDT and CDR2 YNNKEL (reference sequence).

The chain uses TRBV13 and TRBJ2-2; 12 nucleotides agree with TRBD2. The CDR3 totals 16 residues. The trim removed 3 bases at V and 4 bases at J, leaving 3 bases unmatched. Germline V gene data show CDR1 as PRHDT and CDR2 as FYEKMQ (reference sequence). The CDR3: CASSLPSGRATGELFF. The CDR3 DNA is TGTGCCAGCAGCTTGCCTAGCGGGAGGGCCACCGGGGAGCTGTTTTTT.

The chain links TRBV5-1 to TRBJ2-1, with 14 bases matching TRBD2. The CDR3 contains 16 residues. V dropped 4 bases and J dropped 6; count of bases not matched to a gene: 6. Per germline, CDR1 SGHRS and CDR2 YFSETQ. The CDR3 DNA follows: TGCGCCAGCAGCATTTCCGGGACTAGCGGGAGCAATGAGCAGTTCTTC. Translated, it gives CASSISGTSGSNEQFF.